This TCR beta chain was recovered during a study of Ad26.COV2.S vaccination and SARS-CoV-2 variants. The sample's treatment: some 19 received Ad26.COV2.S at low or high dose, single or two shots; several received placebo; per-sample allocation not given. Following the first vaccine or placebo injection, samples were taken on day 63. The method was immunoSEQ multiplex PCR; TCRdb's version includes in-frame clones alone and lacks a portion of them. The sample yields a few hundred thousand clones, about nine tenths seen once. CDR1 and CDR2 (germline): LGHDT, YNNKEL (reference sequence). The CDR3 loop spans 12 amino acids. V lost 4 bases, J lost 4 bases, and 6 bases lay in between.

V gene TRBV3-1 (or the pseudogene TRBV3-2) combines with J gene TRBJ2-3; D gene ambiguous. The receptor was derived from a person between 18 and 65 years old who received the Ad26.COV2.S COVID-19 vaccine or a placebo. The sample was peripheral blood, taken in a trial of Ad26.COV2.S vaccine versus placebo. CDR3 nucleotide sequence: TGTGCCAGCAGCCTTTCCGCAGATACGCAGTATTTT. This encodes CASSLSADTQYF.